Sequencing of this T cell receptor (beta chain) was carried out in a study of molecular identifiers for immune sequencing clone quantification. Overall study findings and caveats: Highly expanded clones may be undercounted when identical TCR molecules share barcodes. The study found clones above 20 RNA copies held over 99% of effector molecules and under 1% in naive cells. Researchers reportedly could pick up spiked Jurkat TCR RNA from one cell mixed into roughly 1 million naive cells.

From the PCR reads, TCRdb called clonotypes with MiXCR, one entry per CDR3 protein. The table lists more than 450,000 distinct CDR3 sequences, less than 30% of them singletons, with 0.76% in the top ten. For naive CD8 T cells, sorting used the CD8+CD4-CCR7+CD45RA+ phenotype. Ten or more counts support this clonotype. Its antigen is unknown. The germline CDR1 and CDR2 sequences are SQVTM and ANQGSEA. The CDR3 loop spans 14 amino acids. The germline V and J ends were trimmed by 7 bases and 4 bases, with 18 bases remaining between them. This receptor was taken from a human donor in good health. Some libraries in this study had Jurkat cell RNA spiked in. This chain uses TRBV29-1 with TRBJ2-3; D is possibly TRBD1 (6 bases). The specimen sequenced was naive CD8+ T cells from blood, with Jurkat cell RNA spiked in. This sample's subset: FACS-sorted CD8+CD4-CCR7+CD45RA+ naive T cells. CDR3 amino acids: CSAPDRIRPDTQYF. The CDR3 DNA sequence: TGCAGCGCACCAGACAGGATTCGCCCAGATACGCAGTATTTT.